Each of the 20 T cell receptor beta chains below was sequenced from the same sample in a study of cytomegalovirus exposure and HLA in healthy donors. Primers for the PCR totalled 60 Vbeta and 13 Jbeta. The assay was immunoSEQ multiplex PCR, and TCRdb's table has in-frame clones only and misses some. The sample gives roughly 190,000 clones, roughly 83% of which show up once; around 1.5% is in the top ten. The material sequenced was PBMCs. These receptors were taken from a woman in her forties or fifties in good health and CMV-seronegative.

This chain links TRBV4-3 with TRBJ1-2; possibly TRBD1 for D (6 bases). Germline V gene lookup returns CDR1 LGHNA and CDR2 YSLEER. The V end lost 0 bases, the J end lost 8 bases, and 25 bases lay between the germline ends. The CDR3 loop spans 18 amino acids. DNA for the CDR3: TGCGCCAGCAGCCAAGATCGTAACAGTGGGGGCTTAGCATCCGGCTACACCTTC. Its translation: CASSQDRNSGGLASGYTF.

The rearrangement joins TRBV30 to TRBJ2-7, with 10 bases lining up with TRBD1. This CDR3 contains 13 residues. Germline loops: CDR1 GTSNPN, CDR2 SVGIG (reference sequence). The V gene end was trimmed by 3 bases and the J gene end by 5 bases; junction bases not matched to a gene: 4. CDR3 coding DNA: TGTGCCTGGAGCTCGACAGGGGGCCACGAGCAGTACTTC. Amino acids: CAWSSTGGHEQYF.

This chain connects TRBV20-1 to TRBJ1-1, with D unresolved. Germline CDR1 reads DFQATT; CDR2 reads SNEGSKA (reference sequence). V lost 5 bases and J lost 9, with 13 bases in between. This CDR3 comprises 11 residues. This CDR3 reads CSAPTGIKAFF. The CDR3 DNA is TGCAGTGCTCCTACGGGGATCAAAGCTTTCTTT.

This clone was seen only a few times. V is TRBV29-1 and J is TRBJ2-5, with D perhaps TRBD1 (5 bases). V lost 6 bases and J lost 2, with 10 bases in between. Germline CDR1 and CDR2: SQVTM and ANQGSEA. This CDR3 has 12 amino acids. In nucleotides, the CDR3 is TGCAGCGTGGTACAGGAACAAGAGACCCAGTACTTC. It is translated as CSVVQEQETQYF.

The J gene is TRBJ1-2, the V gene TRBV4-3; D uncertain. CDR3 length equals 16 residues. With 5 bases removed from V and 0 bases from J, the gap between germline ends came to 16 bases. Germline V CDR1 and CDR2: LGHNA, YSLEER. The CDR3: CASSGGPQSTNYGYTF. The CDR3 region has the DNA TGCGCCAGCAGCGGCGGGCCACAGTCAACTAACTATGGCTACACCTTC.

The chain links TRBV10-3 to TRBJ2-7, with TRBD2 matching over 8 bases. The CDR3 consists of 15 residues. In germline, CDR1 is ENHRY, CDR2 SYGVKD. Trimming at V came to 10 bases and at J to 0 bases, leaving 11 bases not matched to a gene. This CDR3 reads CASRPWGTSSYEQYF. The DNA for the CDR3 is TGTGCCAGCCGGCCTTGGGGGACTAGCTCCTACGAGCAGTACTTC.

This chain uses TRBV6-5 with TRBJ2-2; the match to TRBD1 covers 9 bases. Germline lookup yields CDR1 MNHEY and CDR2 SVGAGI. Trimming cost V 6 bases and J 5 bases; bases outside gene matches: 1. The CDR3 length is 13 residues. The CDR3, as DNA: TGTGCCAGCAGCGACAGGGGGACCGGGGAGCTGTTTTTT. This codes for CASSDRGTGELFF.

The chain links TRBV2 to TRBJ2-3; 8 nucleotides line up with TRBD2. V lost 5 bases to trimming and J lost 3 bases; unmatched junction nucleotides: 19. CDR1 is SNHLY, CDR2 FYNNEI, per germline. The CDR3 extends over 19 amino acids. This CDR3 reads CASSPLRREVNRGTDTQYF. The CDR3 region has the DNA TGTGCCAGCAGTCCTTTGAGGCGGGAGGTCAATAGGGGAACAGATACGCAGTATTTT.

With regard to this clone: The sample contains more than one DNA sequence encoding this CDR3. This chain uses TRBV25-1 with TRBJ1-5; TRBD1 agrees at 7 bases. The CDR3 runs 16 residues. Germline CDR1 MGHDK, CDR2 SYGVNS. V trimming: 3 bases; J trimming: 3 bases; junction bases outside the gene matches: 8. The CDR3 sequence is CASSETSTGYNQPQHF. In nucleotides, the CDR3 is TGTGCCAGCAGTGAGACCTCGACAGGGTACAATCAGCCCCAGCATTTT.

The rearrangement links TRBV18 to TRBJ1-2; 7 bases match TRBD1. CDR1 and CDR2 (germline): KGHSH, LQKENI. The junction had 6 bases not matched to a gene; V was cut back by 4 bases and J by 4 bases. The CDR3 has 14 amino acids. CDR3 coding DNA: TGTGCCAGCTCACTTGGACAGGACTTCTATGGCTACACCTTC. Protein product: CASSLGQDFYGYTF.

This rearrangement joins TRBV6-4 to TRBJ2-2; D possibly corresponds to TRBD1 (6 bases). Trimming stripped 3 bases from V and 6 bases from J, with 11 bases between. The length of the CDR3 is 14 residues. Germline V lookup: CDR1 MRHNA, CDR2 SNTAGT. CDR3 in amino acids: CASSEVGHSGELFF. The CDR3 DNA is TGTGCCAGCAGTGAAGTGGGACACTCCGGGGAGCTGTTTTTT.

V usage is TRBV6-4 and J usage is TRBJ1-1; D might be TRBD1 (5 bases). V dropped 2 bases and J dropped 2 bases, with 9 bases sitting between them. The CDR3 runs 14 residues. Germline CDR1 and CDR2: MRHNA and SNTAGT. The CDR3 reads CASSDGAENTEAFF. CDR3 nucleotide sequence: TGTGCCAGCAGTGACGGGGCCGAAAACACTGAAGCTTTCTTT.

The chain couples TRBV6-5 to TRBJ2-3, with 7 positions matching TRBD1. The CDR3 consists of 14 residues. V lost 5 bases to trimming and J lost 4 bases; unmatched junction nucleotides: 6. Germline CDR1 MNHEY, CDR2 SVGAGI. The CDR3, as DNA: TGTGCCAGCAGTCAAGGGGGCAGGGCAGATACGCAGTATTTT. This translates into CASSQGGRADTQYF.

The chain carries TRBV28 and TRBJ2-7; TRBD2 is a possible D gene (6 bases). Per the germline V gene, CDR1 is MDHEN and CDR2 is SYDVKM. The CDR3 totals 14 residues. Trimming took off 5 bases at V and 2 bases at J, with 13 bases between the two ends. The CDR3 DNA reads as TGTGCCAGCAGTGGGACTTCCCCCCCCTACGAGCAGTACTTC. This sequence encodes CASSGTSPPYEQYF.

The J gene is TRBJ2-7, the V gene TRBV9; D is uncertain. The CDR3 totals 12 residues. Germline-derived CDR1 and CDR2 are SGDLS and YYNGEE. The germline V and J ends were trimmed by 3 bases and 6 bases, with 10 bases remaining between them. CDR3 nucleotides: TGTGCCAGCAGCGATAGTCGTGGCGAGCAGTACTTC. It yields the protein CASSDSRGEQYF.

The J gene is TRBJ2-7, the V gene TRBV6-1; D might be TRBD2 (6 bases). With 6 bases removed from V and 2 bases from J, the gap between germline ends came to 11 bases. Germline V lookup: CDR1 MNHNS, CDR2 SASEGT. The CDR3 extends over 13 amino acids. CDR3: CASSAGPTYEQYF. The CDR3 DNA reads as TGTGCCAGCAGCGCGGGACCAACCTACGAGCAGTACTTC.

The chain combines TRBV9 with TRBJ2-1, with 8 bases matching TRBD1. The V gene's germline CDR1 is SGDLS and CDR2 YYNGEE. The CDR3 covers 15 residues. The V segment lost 3 bases and the J segment 6 bases; nucleotides outside the gene matches: 8. As DNA, the CDR3 is TGTGCCAGCAGCGAACAGGGAACAGGGGGCAATGAGCAGTTCTTC. This translates into CASSEQGTGGNEQFF.

The chain joins TRBV2 to TRBJ2-5, with a possible D match to TRBD2 (5 bases). CDR1 is SNHLY and CDR2 is FYNNEI in the germline V gene. The germline V and J ends were trimmed by 3 bases and 2 bases, with 13 bases remaining between them. The CDR3 contains 15 residues. The CDR3 nucleotides are TGTGCCAGCAGTGATTGGGGAGTAGGTCAAGAGACCCAGTACTTC. Its translation is CASSDWGVGQETQYF.

This chain joins TRBV6-1 and TRBJ2-4; D is perhaps TRBD2 (6 bases). The CDR3 runs to 16 residues. V lost 2 bases and J lost 6, with 17 bases in between. CDR1 is MNHNS, CDR2 SASEGT, per germline. This CDR3 is CASSENPGGTLNIQYF. The CDR3 coding sequence is TGTGCCAGCAGTGAAAACCCCGGGGGAACCTTAAACATTCAGTACTTC.

This clone was found a few times. The chain uses TRBV10-3 and TRBJ1-1, with D possibly matching TRBD1 (6 bases). Germline V gives CDR1 ENHRY, CDR2 SYGVKD. The CDR3 runs to 12 residues. Trimming took off 6 bases at V and 4 bases at J, with 9 bases between the two ends. The CDR3 sequence is CAIRQGGTEAFF. The CDR3 region has the DNA TGTGCCATCAGACAGGGCGGCACTGAAGCTTTCTTT.